The 28 T cell receptor beta chains presented below share a single source sample, sequenced in a study of T cell responses to AZD1222 COVID-19 vaccine. TCRdb's copy holds only in-frame clones and misses some; the assay was immunoSEQ multiplex PCR. The table includes 140,000 to 150,000 clones, over 75% detected once. The specimen comprised peripheral blood, sampled on day 0 of AZD1222 vaccination. Receptors originate from an adult in good health.

The chain combines TRBV4-1 with TRBJ1-4; tentatively, D is TRBD1 (5 bases). V dropped 5 bases and J dropped 4 bases, with 11 bases sitting between them. Germline V gene data show CDR1 as MGHRA and CDR2 as YSYEKL. This CDR3 has 14 residues. The CDR3 bases are TGCGCCAGCAGCTTAGGGACCGGTAATGAAAAACTGTTTTTT. Protein sequence: CASSLGTGNEKLFF.

This clone turned up a few times. The rearrangement uses TRBV27 and TRBJ2-7, with TRBD2 identical over 8 bases. J gave up 0 bases and V 5 bases, and 9 bases lay outside the gene matches. Germline lookup yields CDR1 MNHEY and CDR2 SMNVEV (reference sequence). This CDR3 region has 16 residues. The CDR3 bases are TGTGCCAGCAGTCCCCATACTAGCGGACCCTCCTACGAGCAGTACTTC. Translated, it gives CASSPHTSGPSYEQYF.

The chain couples TRBV6-1 to TRBJ1-3; D uncertain. The V end was cut by 2 bases, the J end by 4 bases, with 3 bases between. CDR3 length: 12 residues. From germline, CDR1 is MNHNS and CDR2 SASEGT. DNA of the CDR3: TGTGCCAGCAGTGAACGGGGAAACACCATATATTTT. This translates into CASSERGNTIYF.

The V and J genes are TRBV28 and TRBJ1-5; D uncertain. Trimming took 3 bases from V and 1 from J, leaving 4 bases between them. The CDR3 covers 13 residues. Germline V gene data show CDR1 as MDHEN and CDR2 as SYDVKM. The CDR3 is CASSLDSNQPQHF. DNA for the CDR3: TGTGCCAGCAGTTTGGACAGCAATCAGCCCCAGCATTTT.

This clone was recorded only once. CDR3 region: CASSPGLATEAFF. The DNA for the CDR3 is TGTGCCAGCAGCCCCGGGTTAGCCACTGAAGCTTTCTTT. The chain carries TRBV11-3 and TRBJ1-1; D call uncertain. CDR3 size: 13 residues. CDR1 is SGHNT and CDR2 is YENEEA in the germline V gene. V was clipped by 5 bases and J by 4 bases, with 11 bases between them.

The V call is TRBV2, the J call TRBJ1-4; a weak D match, TRBD1 (5 bases). With 3 bases removed from V and 8 bases from J, the gap between germline ends came to 10 bases. CDR1 SNHLY and CDR2 FYNNEI come from the germline V gene. The CDR3 is 13 amino acids. The CDR3 region has the DNA TGTGCCAGCAGTGAGCCAGGGCGGGAAAAACTGTTTTTT. Translating gives CASSEPGREKLFF.

This chain uses TRBV27 with TRBJ2-3; 10 bases are shared with TRBD2. Germline trimming cut 4 bases from V and 3 bases from J; bases unmatched to any gene: 10. The CDR3 spans 17 residues. Germline values: CDR1 MNHEY, CDR2 SMNVEV (reference sequence). The CDR3 region has the DNA TGTGCCAGCAGTTCAATCCGGACTAGCGGCACAACAGATACGCAGTATTTT. This sequence encodes CASSSIRTSGTTDTQYF.

The chain links TRBV2 to TRBJ2-7; D is uncertain. CDR3 length: 13 amino acids. V was clipped by 3 bases and J by 0 bases, with 6 bases between them. Germline CDR1 reads SNHLY; CDR2 reads FYNNEI. This CDR3 reads CASSDKGSYEQYF. The DNA for the CDR3 is TGTGCCAGCAGTGACAAGGGCTCCTACGAGCAGTACTTC.

The chain joins TRBV5-4 to TRBJ2-7; D is uncertain. V was shortened by 2 bases and J by 3 bases, with 15 bases between the two germline ends. Germline-derived CDR1 and CDR2 are SGHNT and YYREEE (reference sequence). The CDR3 is 15 amino acids. This CDR3 reads CASSLGNGEYYEQYF. CDR3 coding DNA: TGTGCCAGCAGCTTAGGAAACGGAGAATACTACGAGCAGTACTTC.

In its sample, this clone was seen a few times. The rearrangement links TRBV4-1 to TRBJ2-7; 11 nucleotides match TRBD2. Trimming cost V 0 bases and J 2 bases; bases outside gene matches: 6. Germline V lookup: CDR1 MGHRA, CDR2 YSYEKL. The CDR3 has 17 residues. Here the CDR3 reads CASSQEPLAGVAYEQYF. The CDR3 nucleotides are TGCGCCAGCAGCCAAGAACCACTAGCGGGGGTTGCCTACGAGCAGTACTTC.

This sequence joins TRBV3-1 (or the pseudogene TRBV3-2) and TRBJ2-2; no reliable D call. The CDR3 is 17 residues long. The germline gives CDR1 LGHDT, CDR2 YNNKEL (reference sequence). V lost 4 bases to trimming and J lost 4 bases, with 19 bases between them. The CDR3 region has the DNA TGTGCCAGCAGCCTCAGCTCGGCTAGTGTCCCCACCGGGGAGCTGTTTTTT. Its protein product is CASSLSSASVPTGELFF.

The chain carries TRBV7-9 and TRBJ2-1, with unresolved D. The CDR3 extends over 12 amino acids. CDR1 and CDR2 from the germline V gene are SEHNR and FQNEAQ (reference sequence). The V end lost 1 base, the J end lost 6 bases, and 4 bases lay between the germline ends. The CDR3 is CASSLGSNEQFF. The CDR3 DNA reads TGTGCCAGCAGCTTAGGTTCCAATGAGCAGTTCTTC.

The chain is built from TRBV27 and TRBJ1-2; D remains ambiguous. The length of the CDR3 is 13 residues. V was shortened by 2 bases and J by 5 bases, with 9 bases between the two germline ends. CDR1 is MNHEY, CDR2 SMNVEV, per germline (reference sequence). CDR3 nucleotides: TGTGCCAGCAGTTTAGCGGTTGGATATGGCTACACCTTC. Its translation: CASSLAVGYGYTF.

The CDR3 protein is CASSPLLAGDNEQFF. CDR3 coding DNA: TGTGCCAGCTCACCACTCCTAGCGGGAGACAATGAGCAGTTCTTC. The rearrangement joins TRBV18 to TRBJ2-1; 10 bases match TRBD2. Germline V lookup: CDR1 KGHSH, CDR2 LQKENI. This CDR3 is 15 amino acids long. J was trimmed by 5 bases and V by 1 base; bases with no gene match: 2.

The CDR3 loop reads CASSSDRAEKLFF. The CDR3 DNA reads TGTGCCAGCAGTTCCGACAGGGCCGAAAAACTGTTTTTT. The chain employs TRBV28 and TRBJ1-4; 7 bases match TRBD1. The CDR3 contains 13 residues. CDR1 and CDR2 (germline): MDHEN, SYDVKM. V trimming: 4 bases; J trimming: 8 bases; junction bases outside the gene matches: 4.

In DNA, the CDR3 is TGTGCCAGCAGCTCTCGGACTAGCGGTGGCGAGCAGTTCTTC. Encoded protein: CASSSRTSGGEQFF. The chain recombines TRBV7-2 with TRBJ2-1; TRBD2 matches 10 bases. Looked up from germline, CDR1 is SGHTA and CDR2 is FQGNSA. This CDR3 has 14 residues. The junction had 7 bases not matched to a gene; V was cut back by 4 bases and J by 10 bases.

Comment on this clone: In the same sample, other DNA sequences code for this CDR3. The gene calls are TRBV5-1 and TRBJ1-1; possibly TRBD1 for D (5 bases). The CDR3 contains 11 residues. V was cut by 0 bases and J by 11 bases, with 8 bases left in between. The germline CDR1 and CDR2 sequences are SGHRS and YFSETQ. The CDR3 is CASSLEGEAFF. The CDR3 nucleotides read TGCGCCAGCAGCTTGGAAGGGGAGGCTTTCTTT.

J is TRBJ2-1 and V is TRBV14; TRBD2 aligns across 8 bases. The CDR3 has 17 residues. Germline V lookup: CDR1 SGHDN, CDR2 FVKESK. J gave up 4 bases and V 0 bases, and 8 bases lay outside the gene matches. CDR3 amino acids: CASSQDTIRGGYNEQFF. The CDR3 DNA sequence: TGTGCCAGCAGCCAAGATACGATCCGGGGGGGGTACAATGAGCAGTTCTTC.

The chain recombines TRBV5-1 with TRBJ1-4; D is unresolved. CDR3 size: 15 residues. Germline CDR1 SGHRS, CDR2 YFSETQ. V lost 0 bases, J lost 12 bases, and 18 bases lay in between. The CDR3 loop reads CASSLAPGSDSQLFF. The CDR3 nucleotides are TGCGCCAGCAGCTTGGCTCCGGGGTCGGACTCCCAACTGTTTTTT.

This rearrangement joins TRBV3-1 (or the pseudogene TRBV3-2) to TRBJ2-7; perhaps TRBD1 as D (5 bases). V lost 3 bases and J lost 3, with 12 bases in between. Germline CDR1 reads LGHDT; CDR2 reads YNNKEL (reference sequence). The CDR3 is 14 amino acids. CDR3: CASSHSVQGYEQYF. The CDR3 bases are TGTGCCAGCAGCCATTCTGTTCAGGGCTACGAGCAGTACTTC.

This clone was detected only a few times. This chain joins TRBV28 and TRBJ2-1, with unresolved D. Germline values: CDR1 MDHEN, CDR2 SYDVKM. V lost 6 bases and J lost 4, with 13 bases in between. CDR3 length: 14 residues. CDR3 amino acids: CASRGRVPYNEQFF. CDR3 DNA: TGTGCCAGCAGAGGACGGGTTCCTTACAATGAGCAGTTCTTC.

The rearrangement links TRBV28 to TRBJ1-4; D is ambiguous. From germline, CDR1 is MDHEN and CDR2 SYDVKM. V lost 6 bases and J 6 bases, leaving 5 bases between the germline ends. The CDR3 length is 11 residues. The DNA for the CDR3 is TGTGCCAGCAGGTCATATGAAAAACTGTTTTTT. Its translation: CASRSYEKLFF.

V gene TRBV18 combines with J gene TRBJ2-5; the D is unclear. From germline, CDR1 is KGHSH and CDR2 LQKENI. This CDR3 has 16 amino acids. V shed 3 bases and J shed 5 bases, with 19 bases lying between them. The CDR3 DNA reads as TGTGCCAGCTCACCCGGGCCCTCCGGGCCGTCGGAGACCCAGTACTTC. This translates into CASSPGPSGPSETQYF.

CDR3 amino acids: CASSSVTGEDQPQHF. The CDR3 coding sequence is TGTGCCAGCAGTTCCGTTACAGGAGAGGATCAGCCCCAGCATTTT. The chain couples TRBV2 to TRBJ1-5; weak D call: TRBD1 (5 bases). Per the germline V gene, CDR1 is SNHLY and CDR2 is FYNNEI. V lost 5 bases to trimming and J lost 5 bases, with 16 bases between them. CDR3 length: 15 amino acids.

This chain joins TRBV10-2 and TRBJ1-2; 9 bases are shared with TRBD1. This CDR3 has 18 residues. Germline V gene data show CDR1 as WSHSY and CDR2 as SAAADI. The V and J ends lost 2 bases and 4 bases, in that order; junction bases with no gene match: 14. CDR3 in DNA: TGCGCCAGCAGTGAGGCAGGGGGACAGGGCACTTCGGGCTATGGCTACACCTTC. Encoded protein: CASSEAGGQGTSGYGYTF.

V and J are TRBV15 and TRBJ1-2; D ambiguous. The CDR3 extends over 14 amino acids. Germline V gene data show CDR1 as LNHNV and CDR2 as YYDKDF (reference sequence). Trimming stripped 0 bases from V and 1 base from J, with 6 bases between. The CDR3 region is CATSRDLDNYGYTF. CDR3 in DNA: TGTGCCACCAGCAGAGATCTGGATAACTATGGCTACACCTTC.

In its sample, this clone was seen a few times. The V call is TRBV7-2, the J call TRBJ1-5; D is uncertain. The ends were cut back, 1 base at V and 5 bases at J, with 6 bases in the middle. CDR1 and CDR2 (germline): SGHTA, FQGNSA. This CDR3 is built from 13 residues. CDR3 nucleotides: TGTGCCAGCAGCTTAGTCGGAGATCAGCCCCAGCATTTT. Residues: CASSLVGDQPQHF. Full variable domain (rest looked up from reference TRBV7-2 and TRBJ1-5): GAGVSQSPSNKVTEKGKDVELRCDPISGHTALYWYRQSLGQGLEFLIYFQGNSAPDKSGLPSDRFSAERTGGSVSTLTIQRTQQEDSAVYLCASSLVGDQPQHFGDGTRLSIL.

The chain recombines TRBV30 with TRBJ1-1; no reliable D call. The CDR3 totals 15 residues. Germline CDR1 and CDR2: GTSNPN and SVGIG (reference sequence). Trimming left V 0 bases short and J 5 bases short, with 16 bases between. The CDR3 region has the DNA TGTGCCTGGAGTGTACCGGCTGAGGGATGGACTGAAGCTTTCTTT. Translation: CAWSVPAEGWTEAFF.